This T cell receptor (beta chain) was documented in a study of human T cells and chemical hapten exposure. Remarks on this clonotype: The junction does not match germline at one end; this may be a read error.

The time point is: patch test 2, 6 weeks after DPC sensitization. Treatment meaning: therapeutic diphenylcyclopropenone sensitization with weekly scalp DPC. TCRdb reprocessed the RACE reads with MiXCR, giving one entry per CDR3 protein. The sample shows more than 70,000 distinct CDR3 sequences, roughly 11% of them seen only once. The CDR3 has 11 amino acids. Germline assignment: CDR1 MGHRA and CDR2 YSYEKL. The chain employs TRBV4-1 and TRBJ1-3; TRBD1 is a possible D gene (5 bases). This TCR came from a man aged 18 to 29 with alopecia areata. Some clones in this sample may be carry-over from other donors' samples. Sequences were derived from whole blood, sampled in connection with sensitization to the hapten diphenylcyclopropenone (DPC). CDR3 sequence: CVSSQRPGLYF. The CDR3 nucleotides are TGCGTCAGCAGCCAAAGGCCAGGGCTATATTTT.